These 30 T cell receptor beta chains were sequenced from one sample in a study of blood T cells in healthy people across ages. A second PCR of 7 to 11 cycles used a sample-barcoded 5' primer and a J-beta primer mix. Each CDR3 protein gets one entry after TCRdb re-called the 5' RACE reads with MiXCR. The sample carries roughly 2 million distinct CDR3 sequences, roughly 49% recorded once. Sequenced sample: blood. The receptors derive from a middle-aged woman in good health.

This clonotype was observed a few times. This sequence joins TRBV28 and TRBJ1-2; TRBD1 aligns across 8 bases. This CDR3 is 15 amino acids long. Germline V gene sequence: CDR1 MDHEN, CDR2 SYDVKM. The V segment lost 3 bases and the J segment 8 bases; nucleotides outside the gene matches: 11. CDR3 sequence (DNA): TGTGCCAGCAGTTTTCTGGTGACAGGGGAACAGGGCTACACCTTC. Protein product: CASSFLVTGEQGYTF.

CDR3 bases: TGTGCCAGCAGTTGGGGGACTAAGCAAGAGACCCAGTACTTC. This sequence encodes CASSWGTKQETQYF. The chain joins TRBV6-5 to TRBJ2-5; 7 bases agree with TRBD2. J gave up 2 bases and V 4 bases, and 4 bases lay outside the gene matches. This CDR3 is built from 14 residues. In germline, CDR1 is MNHEY, CDR2 SVGAGI.

The chain joins TRBV6-5 to TRBJ1-2; 10 positions agree with TRBD1. The germline V gene has CDR1 MNHEY and CDR2 SVGAGI. V was pared by 1 base and J by 5 bases, with 1 base of the junction left unmatched. This CDR3 has 14 residues. The CDR3 bases are TGTGCCAGCAGTTACTGGGACAGGGGTTATGGCTACACCTTC. Amino acids: CASSYWDRGYGYTF.

The rearrangement uses TRBV6-1 and TRBJ2-3, with unresolved D. This CDR3 comprises 16 residues. Per the germline V gene, CDR1 is MNHNS and CDR2 is SASEGT. Trimming took 6 bases from V and 0 from J, leaving 16 bases between them. This chain's CDR3 is CASSPQGLTSTDTQYF. DNA for the CDR3: TGTGCCAGCAGCCCACAAGGTTTAACTAGCACAGATACGCAGTATTTT.

This clonotype was seen more than once but under ten times. The chain has TRBV27 and TRBJ2-5; no clear D. This CDR3 has 14 residues. V lost 3 bases, J lost 5 bases, and 13 bases lay in between. In germline, CDR1 is MNHEY, CDR2 SMNVEV (reference sequence). CDR3 nucleotide sequence: TGTGCCAGCAGTTTCGGACGTCGTGGGGAGACCCAGTACTTC. Amino acid sequence: CASSFGRRGETQYF.

This clonotype was detected a few times. This rearrangement joins TRBV29-1 to TRBJ2-3, with D tentatively TRBD2 (6 bases). Germline CDR1 reads SQVTM; CDR2 reads ANQGSEA. The CDR3 runs 13 residues. V lost 2 bases, J lost 8 bases, and 14 bases lay in between. The CDR3 spells CSVEKRAEITQYF. The CDR3 DNA reads as TGCAGCGTTGAAAAGCGGGCCGAGATTACGCAGTATTTT.

This clonotype appeared once. This chain joins TRBV5-1 and TRBJ2-7, with 7 bases matching TRBD1. The germline CDR1 and CDR2 sequences are SGHRS and YFSETQ. This CDR3 comprises 16 residues. Losses at the gene ends were 3 bases for V and 1 base for J; bases not matched to a gene: 10. CDR3 DNA: TGCGCCAGCAGCTCCTCCACAGGGGTTGGGTCCTACGAGCAGTACTTC. Protein sequence: CASSSSTGVGSYEQYF.

This rearrangement joins TRBV29-1 to TRBJ2-5; perhaps TRBD2 as D (5 bases). CDR1 is SQVTM, CDR2 ANQGSEA, per germline. CDR3 length equals 12 residues. Trimming took 4 bases from V and 1 from J, leaving 7 bases between them. CDR3 loop: CSVAGIQETQYF. CDR3 coding DNA: TGCAGCGTTGCGGGAATCCAAGAGACCCAGTACTTC.

The chain joins TRBV6-2 or TRBV6-3 to TRBJ2-5; D gene uncertain. The V and J ends lost 5 bases and 4 bases respectively, with 11 bases between them. The CDR3 runs to 13 residues. CDR1 MNHEY and CDR2 SVGEGT come from the germline V gene. In DNA form, the CDR3 reads TGTGCCAGCAGTGGGATCCCCCGAGAGACCCAGTACTTC. It encodes CASSGIPRETQYF.

The sample holds one count of this clonotype. This chain uses TRBV6-1 with TRBJ2-1; a weak D match, TRBD2 (6 bases). Germline V CDR1 and CDR2: MNHNS, SASEGT. V was cut by 5 bases and J by 15 bases, with 14 bases left in between. The CDR3 contains 11 residues. CDR3 DNA sequence: TGTGCCAGCAGTCTGGGGGGACTGCCGTTCTTC. Translating it yields CASSLGGLPFF.

V usage is TRBV24-1 and J usage is TRBJ2-3; D not resolved. CDR3 length: 12 residues. V was trimmed by 8 bases and J by 6 bases, leaving 11 bases between them. The germline gives CDR1 KGHDR, CDR2 SFDVKD. CDR3 nucleotide sequence: TGTGCCACCATGGCGGAGTCGGATACGCAGTATTTT. Amino acids: CATMAESDTQYF.

V and J are TRBV4-1 and TRBJ2-1; no reliable D call. Trimming stripped 10 bases from V and 5 bases from J, with 18 bases between. CDR1 is MGHRA, CDR2 YSYEKL, per germline. This CDR3 has 14 amino acids. The CDR3 spells CATYHSLRDNEQFF. CDR3 bases: TGCGCCACCTACCACAGTCTCCGAGACAATGAGCAGTTCTTC.

V and J are TRBV29-1 and TRBJ2-7; D uncertain. CDR1 and CDR2 (germline): SQVTM, ANQGSEA. With 4 bases removed from V and 6 bases from J, the gap between germline ends came to 7 bases. The CDR3 is 10 amino acids. As DNA, the CDR3 is TGCAGCGTTGTAATATGCGAGCAGTACTTC. This encodes CSVVICEQYF.

This clonotype was seen a few times. The rearrangement joins TRBV29-1 to TRBJ2-7, with D perhaps TRBD1 (5 bases). Germline values: CDR1 SQVTM, CDR2 ANQGSEA. V was clipped by 4 bases and J by 2 bases, with 12 bases between them. This CDR3 spans 13 amino acids. This CDR3 is CSVVAGSTYEQYF. For the CDR3, the DNA is TGCAGCGTTGTGGCAGGGTCCACCTACGAGCAGTACTTC.

The V and J genes are TRBV20-1 and TRBJ1-2, with D maybe TRBD1 (6 bases). The ends were cut back, 2 bases at V and 5 bases at J, with 21 bases in the middle. CDR3 length: 16 amino acids. Germline CDR1 reads DFQATT; CDR2 reads SNEGSKA (reference sequence). DNA for the CDR3: TGCAGTGCTAGAAAGGTCTTTGGGGGCGCGAATTATGGCTACACCTTC. Amino acids: CSARKVFGGANYGYTF.

On this clonotype itself: Germline is not matched at one junction end, which may reflect a read error. The J gene is TRBJ1-2, the V gene TRBV9; D gene uncertain. CDR1 and CDR2 from the germline V gene are SGDLS and YYNGEE. The CDR3 extends over 12 amino acids. CDR3 in DNA: TGTGCCAGCAGTGTAGGGAATGGCGGCTACACCTTC. Encoded protein: CASSVGNGGYTF.

This clonotype was seen a handful of times. The chain is built from TRBV12-3 or TRBV12-4 and TRBJ1-2; tentatively, D is TRBD1 (5 bases). V was pared by 4 bases and J by 8 bases, with 17 bases between. The CDR3 sequence is 14 residues long. CDR3: CASSWVGQGRGYTF. The DNA of the CDR3 is TGTGCCAGCAGTTGGGTCGGGCAGGGCCGGGGCTACACCTTC.

The chain joins TRBV9 to TRBJ2-5, with D perhaps TRBD1 or TRBD2 (5 bases each). Germline lookup yields CDR1 SGDLS and CDR2 YYNGEE. The V and J ends lost 0 bases and 5 bases respectively, with 14 bases between them. This CDR3 spans 15 amino acids. The CDR3 DNA reads as TGTGCCAGCAGCGTAGCTGTTCAGGGCGGGGAGACCCAGTACTTC. Translated, it gives CASSVAVQGGETQYF.

The chain joins TRBV9 to TRBJ1-2; 9 bases fit TRBD1. V trimming: 3 bases; J trimming: 4 bases; junction bases outside the gene matches: 7. Germline CDR1 SGDLS, CDR2 YYNGEE. The CDR3 runs 15 residues. The CDR3 DNA follows: TGTGCCAGCAGCGCAGAGGGGACAGGGTCCTATGGCTACACCTTC. Translated: CASSAEGTGSYGYTF. The full variable domain, completed using reference TRBV9 and TRBJ1-2, is DSGVTQTPKHLITATGQRVTLRCSPRSGDLSVYWYQQSLDQGLQFLIQYYNGEERAKGNILERFSAQQFPDLHSELNLSSLELGDSALYFCASSAEGTGSYGYTFGSGTRLTVV.

The chain recombines TRBV5-1 with TRBJ1-2, with 7 bases identical to TRBD1. The trim removed 0 bases at V and 0 bases at J, leaving 8 bases unmatched. From germline, CDR1 is SGHRS and CDR2 YFSETQ. This CDR3 contains 17 residues. This CDR3 reads CASSLVGQSLANYGYTF. CDR3 DNA sequence: TGCGCCAGCAGCTTGGTGGGACAGAGTTTAGCTAACTATGGCTACACCTTC.

This clonotype appeared a few times. The rearrangement joins TRBV20-1 to TRBJ2-3, with D hard to call. Trimming took off 3 bases at V and 0 bases at J, with 7 bases between the two ends. CDR1 DFQATT and CDR2 SNEGSKA come from the germline V gene (reference sequence). The CDR3 covers 13 residues. In DNA form, the CDR3 reads TGCAGTGCTAGTAAAGTTAGCACAGATACGCAGTATTTT. Protein sequence: CSASKVSTDTQYF.

The gene calls are TRBV20-1 and TRBJ2-7; unclear D gene. With the DNA end fitting TRBJ2-5 better, the J assignment may be wrong. The CDR3 extends over 16 amino acids. The germline V gene encodes CDR1 DFQATT and CDR2 SNEGSKA (reference sequence). DNA for the CDR3: TGCAGTGCTAGAGAGAGTATACAGAGCCGTAGGGAGACCCAGTACTTC. As protein: CSARESIQSRRETQYF.

This chain uses TRBV5-6 with TRBJ1-3, with D possibly being TRBD1 (5 bases). The CDR3 totals 13 residues. Trimming took 4 bases from V and 7 from J, leaving 12 bases between them. Germline CDR1 is SGHDT and CDR2 is YYEEEE. CDR3 sequence: CASSPLGTNTIYF. The CDR3 nucleotides are TGTGCCAGCAGCCCACTCGGGACTAACACCATATATTTT. Together with reference TRBV5-6 and TRBJ1-3, the CDR3 gives the full variable domain: DAGVTQSPTHLIKTRGQQVTLRCSPKSGHDTVSWYQQALGQGPQFIFQYYEEEERQRGNFPDRFSGHQFPNYSSELNVNALLLGDSALYLCASSPLGTNTIYFGEGSWLTVV.

The J gene is TRBJ2-3, the V gene TRBV2, with 7 nucleotides matching TRBD1. Germline lookup yields CDR1 SNHLY and CDR2 FYNNEI. The CDR3 has 15 amino acids. Losses at the gene ends were 5 bases for V and 2 bases for J; bases not matched to a gene: 7. CDR3 protein: CASSRGQLDTDTQYF. In DNA form, the CDR3 reads TGTGCCAGCAGTCGGGGACAGCTTGACACAGATACGCAGTATTTT.

In this sample, this clonotype turned up a few times. The chain carries TRBV6-2 or TRBV6-3 and TRBJ2-7; 7 bases are a match to TRBD2. The CDR3 runs to 14 residues. The germline V gene encodes CDR1 MNHEY and CDR2 SVGEGT. J gave up 2 bases and V 4 bases, and 5 bases lay outside the gene matches. DNA for the CDR3: TGTGCCAGCAGTTCCGGCGGGGGAACCTACGAGCAGTACTTC. Protein sequence: CASSSGGGTYEQYF.

In this sample, this clonotype turned up many times. The gene calls are TRBV20-1 and TRBJ2-4; TRBD1 aligns across 7 bases. J lost 8 bases, V lost 2 bases, and 3 bases had no gene match. Germline values: CDR1 DFQATT, CDR2 SNEGSKA (reference sequence). The CDR3 is 12 residues long. The CDR3 nucleotides read TGCAGTGCTAGAATTACAGGGGACATTCAGTACTTC. It specifies CSARITGDIQYF.

The sample holds a few counts of this clonotype. The rearrangement links TRBV29-1 to TRBJ2-5; D might be TRBD2 (5 bases). V lost 7 bases to trimming and J lost 3 bases, with 18 bases between them. Germline CDR1 is SQVTM and CDR2 is ANQGSEA. This CDR3 has 14 residues. The CDR3 nucleotides are TGCAGCGCCACGGCCGGTTGGACTGAAGAGACCCAGTACTTC. This codes for CSATAGWTEETQYF. The whole variable domain, remainder taken from reference TRBV29-1 and TRBJ2-5, is SAVISQKPSRDICQRGTSLTIQCQVDSQVTMMFWYRQQPGQSLTLIATANQGSEATYESGFVIDKFPISRPNLTFSTLTVSNMSPEDSSIYLCSATAGWTEETQYFGPGTRLLVL.

This clonotype was detected only a few times. The chain carries TRBV12-3 or TRBV12-4 and TRBJ1-2; D is unclear. The CDR3 consists of 17 residues. V was clipped by 7 bases and J by 1 base, with 22 bases between them. The CDR3 here is CASTDHRDRELNYGYTF. The CDR3 DNA reads TGTGCCAGCACCGATCACCGGGATCGCGAACTTAACTATGGCTACACCTTC.

CDR3 loop: CASSLARDSNQPQHF. The CDR3 DNA sequence: TGTGCCAGCAGCTTAGCGCGGGATAGCAATCAGCCCCAGCATTTT. The chain uses TRBV7-2 and TRBJ1-5; D uncertain. The CDR3 totals 15 residues. The germline V gene has CDR1 SGHTA and CDR2 FQGNSA. V lost 0 bases to trimming and J lost 0 bases, with 6 bases between them.

Notes on this clonotype: Just one base apart from a much larger clone, this may be a read error. The chain joins TRBV7-2 to TRBJ2-5; 13 bases align to TRBD2. The trim removed 5 bases at V and 1 base at J, leaving 4 bases unmatched. The CDR3 loop spans 16 amino acids. Germline lookup yields CDR1 SGHTA and CDR2 FQGNSA. CDR3 amino acids: CASSAGLAGAQETQYF. For the CDR3, the DNA is TGTGCCAGCAGCGCTGGACTAGCGGGGGCCCAAGAGACCCAGTACTTC.